The 14 T cell receptor beta chains in this list originate from one sample, sequenced in a study of T cell responses to AZD1222 COVID-19 vaccine. Method: immunoSEQ multiplex PCR; TCRdb's copy keeps in-frame clones and lacks some. The data contain around 150,000 clones, roughly 85% of them singletons. The specimen comprised peripheral blood, sampled 28 days after the second dose of the MenACWY control vaccine. All receptors derive from an adult who received the MenACWY meningococcal vaccine as a control.

V and J are TRBV7-9 and TRBJ1-2; D may be TRBD1 (5 bases). Trimming stripped 8 bases from V and 2 bases from J, with 12 bases between. The germline CDR1 and CDR2 sequences are SEHNR and FQNEAQ (reference sequence). The CDR3 has 13 amino acids. CDR3 amino acids: CASGGELNYGYTF. CDR3 coding DNA: TGTGCCAGCGGGGGGGAGCTAAACTATGGCTACACCTTC. Full variable domain (missing parts from reference TRBV7-9 and TRBJ1-2): DTGVSQNPRHKITKRGQNVTFRCDPISEHNRLYWYRQTLGQGPEFLTYFQNEAQLEKSRLLSDRFSAERPKGSFSTLEIQRTEQGDSAMYLCASGGELNYGYTFGSGTRLTVV.

This rearrangement joins TRBV9 to TRBJ2-2; D is unresolved. Between the trimmed V and J ends, which lost 3 bases and 2 bases, there was a span of 17 bases. This CDR3 has 17 residues. The germline gives CDR1 SGDLS, CDR2 YYNGEE. The CDR3 protein is CASSGTAVAPNTGELFF. The DNA for the CDR3 is TGTGCCAGCAGCGGAACCGCGGTGGCTCCCAACACCGGGGAGCTGTTTTTT.

This chain uses TRBV7-9 with TRBJ1-1; D is uncertain. Germline CDR1 SEHNR, CDR2 FQNEAQ (reference sequence). V lost 1 base to trimming and J lost 7 bases, with 10 bases between them. There are 13 residues in the CDR3. This CDR3 reads CASSLGGTGEAFF. The CDR3 nucleotides are TGTGCCAGCAGCTTAGGAGGAACGGGTGAAGCTTTCTTT.

There are a few counts of this clone. V gene TRBV27 combines with J gene TRBJ1-5; D gene ambiguous. Trimming left V 2 bases short and J 4 bases short, with 12 bases between. Germline values: CDR1 MNHEY, CDR2 SMNVEV (reference sequence). The CDR3 sequence is 15 residues long. The CDR3 spells CASSLRSGWNQPQHF. The DNA of the CDR3 is TGTGCCAGCAGTTTAAGATCCGGGTGGAATCAGCCCCAGCATTTT.

The chain joins TRBV4-3 to TRBJ1-6; 10 positions agree with TRBD1. The V gene end was trimmed by 4 bases and the J gene end by 7 bases; junction bases not matched to a gene: 4. Germline CDR1 is LGHNA and CDR2 is YSLEER. CDR3 length: 15 amino acids. This chain's CDR3 is CASSPDRGQNSPLHF. CDR3 in DNA: TGCGCCAGCAGCCCAGACAGGGGGCAAAATTCACCCCTCCACTTT.

The chain is built from TRBV7-7 and TRBJ2-3, with D perhaps TRBD1 (5 bases). Between the trimmed V and J ends, which lost 1 base and 5 bases, there was a span of 13 bases. The CDR3 runs 15 residues. CDR1 is SSHAT and CDR2 is FNYEAQ in the germline V gene (reference sequence). The CDR3 here is CASSLGSGRRDTQYF. CDR3 bases: TGTGCCAGCAGCTTAGGGTCAGGGCGCAGAGATACGCAGTATTTT.

The V and J genes are TRBV4-1 and TRBJ1-5; no definite D call. V was shortened by 0 bases and J by 2 bases, with 11 bases between the two germline ends. The CDR3 is 16 residues long. Germline-derived CDR1 and CDR2 are MGHRA and YSYEKL. Here the CDR3 reads CASSQDHGLGNQPQHF. DNA of the CDR3: TGCGCCAGCAGCCAAGATCATGGCCTCGGCAATCAGCCCCAGCATTTT.

The CDR3 DNA is TGTGCCAGCAGCCCAGGGACAGGGGGTTTTGAGACCCAGTACTTC. Amino acids: CASSPGTGGFETQYF. The chain is built from TRBV14 and TRBJ2-5; 11 bases align to TRBD1. Germline-derived CDR1 and CDR2 are SGHDN and FVKESK. The V segment lost 4 bases and the J segment 5 bases; nucleotides outside the gene matches: 6. The CDR3 is made up of 15 amino acids.

As regards this clone: Because it lacks the conserved phenylalanine or tryptophan at the end, this CDR3 is likely a read error. The DNA is omitted, as the CDR3 cannot be located on it reliably, and the CDR3 follows TCRdb's listing. J is TRBJ2-7 and V is TRBV4-1; the D segment call TRBD2 is taken from the table without a DNA check. The germline V gene encodes CDR1 MGHRA and CDR2 YSYEKL. The length of the CDR3 is 16 amino acids, counting both ends. This chain's CDR3 is CASSRGTSGRDDLRIY.

V usage is TRBV19 and J usage is TRBJ2-1; no firm D call. The CDR3 totals 14 residues. V gave up 0 bases and J gave up 4 bases, with 7 bases separating them. Germline CDR1 and CDR2: LNHDA and SQIVND (reference sequence). The CDR3 DNA sequence: TGTGCCAGTAGTATAGATGTCGGGTACAATGAGCAGTTCTTC. This codes for CASSIDVGYNEQFF.

J is TRBJ1-3 and V is TRBV30; 10 nucleotides align to TRBD1. V lost 7 bases to trimming and J lost 4 bases; unmatched junction nucleotides: 7. Looked up from germline, CDR1 is GTSNPN and CDR2 is SVGIG (reference sequence). The CDR3 consists of 14 residues. CDR3 in amino acids: CASRQGASGNTIYF. The CDR3 DNA reads TGTGCCTCGAGACAGGGGGCTAGCGGAAACACCATATATTTT.

The V gene is TRBV19, the J gene TRBJ1-3; TRBD1 is a possible D gene (5 bases). V lost 11 bases, J lost 4 bases, and 18 bases lay in between. The CDR3 covers 14 residues. Germline-derived CDR1 and CDR2 are LNHDA and SQIVND (reference sequence). The CDR3 spells CACTGADAGNTIYF. The DNA of the CDR3 is TGTGCCTGCACCGGGGCAGATGCAGGAAACACCATATATTTT.

This chain links TRBV6-2 or TRBV6-3 with TRBJ2-4; D assignment may be TRBD1 or TRBD2 (7 bases each). V dropped 4 bases and J dropped 4 bases, with 14 bases sitting between them. CDR1 MNHEY and CDR2 SVGEGT come from the germline V gene. CDR3 length: 15 residues. The CDR3 region has the DNA TGTGCCAGCAGTTCTTGGCAGGGGGGGAAAAACATTCAGTACTTC. Its translation is CASSSWQGGKNIQYF.

The chain has TRBV6-5 and TRBJ1-2; D gene unclear. V shed 6 bases and J shed 8 bases, with 10 bases lying between them. The CDR3 sequence is 11 residues long. The germline V gene encodes CDR1 MNHEY and CDR2 SVGAGI. The CDR3 is CASRGFGGYTF. Here the CDR3 DNA reads TGTGCCAGCAGAGGGTTCGGCGGCTACACCTTC.